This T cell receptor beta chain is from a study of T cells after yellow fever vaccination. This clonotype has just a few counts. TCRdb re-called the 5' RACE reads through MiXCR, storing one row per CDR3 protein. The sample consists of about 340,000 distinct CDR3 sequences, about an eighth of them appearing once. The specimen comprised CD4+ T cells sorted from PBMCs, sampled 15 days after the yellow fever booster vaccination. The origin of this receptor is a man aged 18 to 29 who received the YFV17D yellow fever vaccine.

Here the CDR3 DNA reads TGCGCCAGCAGCGTCGGGGCGGAAACAGATACGCAGTATTTT. Protein product: CASSVGAETDTQYF. The rearrangement uses TRBV5-1 and TRBJ2-3; D could derive from TRBD1 or TRBD2 (5 bases each). Trimming removed 4 bases from V and 3 bases from J, with 12 bases in between. The CDR3 spans 14 residues. CDR1 is SGHRS and CDR2 is YFSETQ in the germline V gene.